The 15 T cell receptor beta chains listed next were all sequenced from one sample in a study of OX40 agonist ivuxolimab in advanced cancers. Sequencing used immunoSEQ multiplex PCR; TCRdb keeps in-frame clones, though not all of them. The table shows under 25,000 clones, with 70% to 80% occurring only once. This material consisted of CD4+ or CD8+ T cells sorted from blood, taken in a trial of the OX40 agonist ivuxolimab. Receptor source: an adult with an advanced solid tumor such as melanoma, head and neck, liver or kidney cancer.

In its sample, this clone was seen a few times. The chain couples TRBV19 to TRBJ1-1; 9 bases map to TRBD1. V gave up 6 bases and J gave up 5 bases; unmatched junction bases: 10. The CDR3 contains 15 residues. Germline assignment: CDR1 LNHDA and CDR2 SQIVND (reference sequence). The CDR3: CASRRKDRGTTEAFF. The CDR3 nucleotides read TGTGCCAGTAGAAGGAAGGACAGGGGAACGACTGAAGCTTTCTTT.

This clone was seen a few times. The chain has TRBV27 and TRBJ1-1; unclear D gene. CDR1 MNHEY and CDR2 SMNVEV come from the germline V gene (reference sequence). Between the trimmed V and J ends, which lost 4 bases and 1 base, there was a span of 7 bases. The CDR3 totals 13 residues. Here the CDR3 reads CASSSMGNTEAFF. DNA for the CDR3: TGTGCCAGCAGTTCCATGGGGAACACTGAAGCTTTCTTT.

This clone showed up just a few times. V gene TRBV5-6 combines with J gene TRBJ1-2; a weak D match, TRBD1 (6 bases). V lost 4 bases and J 4 bases, leaving 23 bases between the germline ends. Germline V gene data show CDR1 as SGHDT and CDR2 as YYEEEE. The CDR3 extends over 17 amino acids. CDR3 in DNA: TGTGCCAGCAGCCGTAGACAGGAGACCTACACTTTCTATGGCTACACCTTC. This sequence encodes CASSRRQETYTFYGYTF.

V gene TRBV6-6 combines with J gene TRBJ1-4; D may be TRBD1 (6 bases). The CDR3 covers 14 residues. V was trimmed by 0 bases and J by 8 bases, leaving 10 bases between them. Looked up from germline, CDR1 is MNHNY and CDR2 is SVGAGI (reference sequence). Written as DNA, the CDR3 is TGTGCCAGCAGTTACTCGAGAGGGGGGGAAAAACTGTTTTTT. It is translated as CASSYSRGGEKLFF.

The V and J genes are TRBV14 and TRBJ1-2; 7 nucleotides line up with TRBD1. CDR3 length equals 16 residues. V shed 1 base, J shed 4 bases, and the junction held 9 bases outside the gene matches. Germline CDR1 SGHDN, CDR2 FVKESK. Written as DNA, the CDR3 is TGTGCCAGCAGCCAAGTAGGGACAGTTCCGTTCTATGGCTACACCTTC. This encodes CASSQVGTVPFYGYTF.

The chain carries TRBV4-1 and TRBJ2-3; 9 bases fit TRBD2. With 4 bases clipped from V and 5 bases from J, the junction kept 16 bases outside the gene matches. This CDR3 is built from 18 residues. In germline, CDR1 is MGHRA, CDR2 YSYEKL. The CDR3 DNA reads as TGCGCCAGCAGCCTTTTCCCCAAAGCGGGGGGACAGAAAGATACGCAGTATTTT. It codes for CASSLFPKAGGQKDTQYF.

The chain joins TRBV18 to TRBJ2-2; no clear D. This CDR3 has 17 residues. Germline V gene sequence: CDR1 KGHSH, CDR2 LQKENI. V was shortened by 3 bases and J by 5 bases, with 19 bases between the two germline ends. The CDR3 sequence is CASSPLALLGRTGELFF. DNA for the CDR3: TGTGCCAGCTCACCGTTGGCTTTACTCGGACGGACCGGGGAGCTGTTTTTT.

The chain uses TRBV28 and TRBJ2-7; maybe TRBD1 (6 bases). The germline V and J ends were trimmed by 8 bases and 3 bases, with 11 bases remaining between them. Germline values: CDR1 MDHEN, CDR2 SYDVKM. The CDR3 is 12 amino acids. CDR3 in amino acids: CASDRLGYEQYF. Here the CDR3 DNA reads TGTGCCAGCGACAGGTTGGGCTACGAGCAGTACTTC.

This clone was detected once. A junction end diverges from the germline sequence, so it may reflect a read error. In nucleotides, the CDR3 is TGCAGCGTAGAAGGATATGGCTACACCTTC. Its protein is CSVEGYGYTF. V usage is TRBV29-1 and J usage is TRBJ1-2; no reliable D call. CDR1 is SQVTM and CDR2 is ANQGSEA in the germline V gene. CDR3 length: 10 residues.

V gene TRBV5-5 combines with J gene TRBJ1-1; no clear D gene. The germline V gene encodes CDR1 SGHKS and CDR2 YYEKEE (reference sequence). This CDR3 comprises 14 residues. Trimming took off 1 base at V and 3 bases at J, with 10 bases between the two ends. This CDR3 reads CASSLLGTHTEAFF. In nucleotides, the CDR3 is TGTGCCAGCAGCTTGTTAGGCACACACACTGAAGCTTTCTTT.

This chain joins TRBV15 and TRBJ2-1; D gene ambiguous. CDR3 length: 14 residues. Per germline, CDR1 LNHNV and CDR2 YYDKDF (reference sequence). Trimming took 5 bases from V and 0 from J, leaving 8 bases between them. CDR3 DNA sequence: TGTGCCACCAGCTACAGAAGCTCCTACAATGAGCAGTTCTTC. Translating it yields CATSYRSSYNEQFF.

J is TRBJ2-2 and V is TRBV9; the D is unclear. Per the germline V gene, CDR1 is SGDLS and CDR2 is YYNGEE. The CDR3 has 15 amino acids. Trimming removed 0 bases from V and 4 bases from J, with 10 bases in between. The CDR3 nucleotides are TGTGCCAGCAGCGTAGGGCAGCTAGTCACCGGGGAGCTGTTTTTT. It specifies CASSVGQLVTGELFF.

The chain carries TRBV7-8 and TRBJ2-5; 9 bases are shared with TRBD1. The J call could be wrong; TRBJ2-7 is a better fit for the DNA end. CDR1 SGHVS and CDR2 FQNEAQ come from the germline V gene. The CDR3 sequence is 13 residues long. This chain's CDR3 is CAVQGAQPYEQYF. CDR3 in DNA: TGTGCCGTACAGGGGGCACAACCCTACGAGCAGTACTTC.

The rearrangement links TRBV10-3 to TRBJ1-6, with D tentatively TRBD1 (6 bases). The CDR3 extends over 14 amino acids. Trimming stripped 2 bases from V and 8 bases from J, with 10 bases between. CDR1 ENHRY and CDR2 SYGVKD come from the germline V gene. CDR3 sequence reads: CAISEAQGDSPLHF. CDR3 sequence (DNA): TGTGCCATCAGTGAGGCACAGGGTGATTCACCCCTCCACTTT.

The V call is TRBV9, the J call TRBJ1-1; D uncertain. The V and J ends lost 0 bases and 1 base respectively, with 7 bases between them. The CDR3 consists of 14 residues. Germline lookup yields CDR1 SGDLS and CDR2 YYNGEE. CDR3 in DNA: TGTGCCAGCAGCGTAGTGTATCCGAACACTGAAGCTTTCTTT. This translates into CASSVVYPNTEAFF. The complete variable domain, with remaining parts taken from reference TRBV9 and TRBJ1-1, reads DSGVTQTPKHLITATGQRVTLRCSPRSGDLSVYWYQQSLDQGLQFLIQYYNGEERAKGNILERFSAQQFPDLHSELNLSSLELGDSALYFCASSVVYPNTEAFFGQGTRLTVV.